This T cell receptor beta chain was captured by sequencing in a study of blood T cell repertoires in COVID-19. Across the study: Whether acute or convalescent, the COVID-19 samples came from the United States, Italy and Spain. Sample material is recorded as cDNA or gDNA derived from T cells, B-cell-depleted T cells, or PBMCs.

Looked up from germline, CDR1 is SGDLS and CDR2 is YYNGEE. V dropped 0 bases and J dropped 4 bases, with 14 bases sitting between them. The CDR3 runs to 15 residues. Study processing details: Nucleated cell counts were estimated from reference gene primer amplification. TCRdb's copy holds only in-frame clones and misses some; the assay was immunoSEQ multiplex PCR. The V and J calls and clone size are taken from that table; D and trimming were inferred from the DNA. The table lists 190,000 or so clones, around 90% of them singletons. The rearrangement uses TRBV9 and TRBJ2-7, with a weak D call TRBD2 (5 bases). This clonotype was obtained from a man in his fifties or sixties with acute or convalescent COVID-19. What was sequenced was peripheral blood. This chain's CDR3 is CASSVGVGLEYEQYF. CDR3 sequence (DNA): TGTGCCAGCAGCGTAGGAGTAGGACTTGAATACGAGCAGTACTTC.